A single sample gave rise to the 8 T cell receptor beta chains below, sequenced in a study of T cells in Graves' hyperthyroidism and ophthalmopathy. The source material, RNA transcripts, was used to amplify TCR beta CDR3 regions. Carried out on the TCR CDR3, a first-round RT-PCR used the HTBI primer set. TCRdb analysed the multiplex PCR reads with MiXCR anew, one entry per CDR3 protein. The repertoire holds about 560,000 distinct CDR3 sequences, with roughly 17% as singletons. Sequenced sample: blood. The receptors shown here come from a woman aged 18-29 years with Graves' hyperthyroidism.

This clonotype was observed a handful of times. V usage is TRBV28 and J usage is TRBJ2-2; D possibly matches TRBD1 or TRBD2 (5 bases each). Trimming shortened V by 1 base and J by 6 bases, and 12 bases separated the two germline ends. CDR1 is MDHEN and CDR2 is SYDVKM in the germline V gene. The CDR3 consists of 15 residues. CDR3 residues: CASSLFTGTPGELFF. The CDR3 bases are TGTGCCAGCAGTTTATTCACTGGGACCCCCGGGGAGCTGTTTTTT.

This clonotype was found once. A read error is possible here, since a much larger clone lies one base away. V gene TRBV7-9 combines with J gene TRBJ1-6; D possibly corresponds to TRBD1 (6 bases). The germline V and J ends were trimmed by 6 bases and 8 bases, with 8 bases remaining between them. The length of the CDR3 is 12 residues. CDR1 is SEHNR, CDR2 FQNEAQ, per germline (reference sequence). Written as DNA, the CDR3 is TGTGCCAGCAGTTGGACAGATTCACCCCTCCACTTT. This gives the protein CASSWTDSPLHF. The variable domain in full, completed from reference TRBV7-9 and TRBJ1-6, reads DTGVSQNPRHKITKRGQNVTFRCDPISEHNRLYWYRQTLGQGPEFLTYFQNEAQLEKSRLLSDRFSAERPKGSFSTLEIQRTEQGDSAMYLCASSWTDSPLHFGNGTRLTVT.

This clonotype was found a few times. This chain links TRBV7-9 with TRBJ2-4; weak D call: TRBD2 (5 bases). The V and J ends lost 11 bases and 7 bases respectively, with 12 bases between them. The CDR3 totals 11 residues. The germline CDR1 and CDR2 sequences are SEHNR and FQNEAQ (reference sequence). CDR3 DNA: TGTGCCTCGAGGGCCGGGAACATTCAGTACTTC. This sequence encodes CASRAGNIQYF.

The sample holds many counts of this clonotype. The rearrangement links TRBV18 to TRBJ2-5; D is undetermined. Between the trimmed V and J ends, which lost 8 bases and 5 bases, there was a span of 12 bases. CDR3 length: 12 residues. Germline V gene data show CDR1 as KGHSH and CDR2 as LQKENI. CDR3 residues: CASSPGLETQYF. The CDR3 region has the DNA TGTGCCAGCAGCCCAGGCCTGGAGACCCAGTACTTC.

The sample holds many counts of this clonotype. This chain joins TRBV7-2 and TRBJ1-2; the D is unclear. The ends were cut back, 1 base at V and 1 base at J, with 10 bases in the middle. Germline loops: CDR1 SGHTA, CDR2 FQGNSA. CDR3 length equals 15 residues. For the CDR3, the DNA is TGTGCCAGCAGCTTAGTGGCAGGTGATAACTATGGCTACACCTTC. Protein product: CASSLVAGDNYGYTF.

V and J are TRBV6-1 and TRBJ1-2, with TRBD1 as a possible D gene (5 bases). The CDR3 consists of 15 residues. V was trimmed by 8 bases and J by 0 bases, leaving 16 bases between them. Germline CDR1 and CDR2: MNHNS and SASEGT. The CDR3 DNA reads TGTGCCAGCCACAGGCGGCCGGGATCTAACTATGGCTACACCTTC. This codes for CASHRRPGSNYGYTF.

This clonotype was counted only a few times. The chain combines TRBV12-3 or TRBV12-4 with TRBJ2-7; 8 positions agree with TRBD2. Germline trimming cut 7 bases from V and 5 bases from J; bases unmatched to any gene: 10. The CDR3 extends over 14 amino acids. This CDR3 reads CASTPERETHEQYF. The CDR3 bases are TGTGCCAGCACCCCCGAGCGGGAGACGCACGAGCAGTACTTC.

In this sample, this clonotype turned up many times. The rearrangement uses TRBV20-1 and TRBJ1-5, with 7 nucleotides matching TRBD1. The CDR3 loop spans 13 amino acids. Germline V gene sequence: CDR1 DFQATT, CDR2 SNEGSKA (reference sequence). Trimming removed 3 bases from V and 6 bases from J; junction bases left unmatched: 5. The CDR3 reads CSARGQRTQPQHF. The CDR3 DNA reads as TGCAGTGCTAGGGGACAGAGAACTCAGCCCCAGCATTTT.